One and the same sample provided the 16 T cell receptor beta chains below, sequenced in a study of CD8 T cells in ankylosing spondylitis. TCRdb itself ran the 5' RACE reads through MiXCR, one entry per CDR3 protein. The profile shows roughly 240,000 distinct CDR3 sequences, 8.2% of them singletons. Source material: blood, either unsorted or a sorted T cell fraction (not recorded which). The receptor source for this set is a female donor with ankylosing spondylitis or in good health (not recorded which).

Notes on this clonotype: This may be a read error, as it is one base from a much larger clone. The chain joins TRBV30 to TRBJ2-1; D gene unclear. V lost 1 base and J lost 2, with 12 bases in between. The CDR3 runs 15 residues. The germline CDR1 and CDR2 sequences are GTSNPN and SVGIG (reference sequence). CDR3 sequence: CAWSGPVATYNEQFF. In nucleotides, the CDR3 is TGTGCCTGGAGTGGCCCAGTGGCCACCTACAATGAGCAGTTCTTC.

At least ten counts were recorded for this clonotype. The rearrangement links TRBV12-3 or TRBV12-4 to TRBJ2-7; D unclear. This CDR3 has 13 residues. V dropped 6 bases and J dropped 0 bases, with 9 bases sitting between them. CDR3 bases: TGTGCCAGCAGCCATACTGGCTCCTACGAGCAGTACTTC. Translation: CASSHTGSYEQYF.

This clonotype was counted many times. The chain links TRBV12-3 or TRBV12-4 to TRBJ2-7; 10 bases align to TRBD2. CDR3 length: 14 residues. V trimming: 6 bases; J trimming: 4 bases; junction bases outside the gene matches: 6. CDR3 amino acids: CASSQLAGRYEQYF. The CDR3, as DNA: TGTGCCAGCAGCCAACTAGCGGGGCGTTACGAGCAGTACTTC.

This clonotype was seen repeatedly, ten times or more. The rearrangement uses TRBV20-1 and TRBJ2-5; D unclear. The germline V and J ends were trimmed by 6 bases and 6 bases, with 14 bases remaining between them. Germline assignment: CDR1 DFQATT and CDR2 SNEGSKA (reference sequence). The CDR3 totals 12 residues. CDR3 DNA sequence: TGCAGTGCCGATTCCAACCCTCAGACCCAGTACTTC. Translated: CSADSNPQTQYF.

This clonotype showed up many times. V gene TRBV20-1 combines with J gene TRBJ1-2, with D possibly TRBD1 on 5 matching bases. The CDR3 extends over 12 amino acids. Germline-derived CDR1 and CDR2 are DFQATT and SNEGSKA (reference sequence). Trimming took off 4 bases at V and 8 bases at J, with 14 bases between the two ends. The CDR3 protein is CSAKGNGGGYTF. CDR3 coding DNA: TGCAGTGCTAAGGGGAACGGGGGAGGCTACACCTTC.

Sample share makes this clonotype medium-sized. The chain joins TRBV20-1 to TRBJ1-5; D is possibly TRBD1 (6 bases). The CDR3 is 12 amino acids. V shed 6 bases and J shed 2 bases, with 8 bases lying between them. The germline V gene has CDR1 DFQATT and CDR2 SNEGSKA (reference sequence). The DNA for the CDR3 is TGCAGTGCATGGACAGGCAATCAGCCCCAGCATTTT. Protein product: CSAWTGNQPQHF.

This clonotype occurred many times. The chain joins TRBV20-1 to TRBJ2-1; possible D gene TRBD2, 5 bases. Trimming shortened V by 3 bases and J by 5 bases, and 8 bases separated the two germline ends. Germline V lookup: CDR1 DFQATT, CDR2 SNEGSKA (reference sequence). The CDR3 contains 12 residues. The CDR3 reads CSASGNNNEQFF. CDR3 coding DNA: TGCAGTGCTAGCGGGAACAACAATGAGCAGTTCTTC.

At least ten counts were recorded for this clonotype. The rearrangement links TRBV7-8 to TRBJ1-1, with 9 bases matching TRBD1. In germline, CDR1 is SGHVS, CDR2 FQNEAQ. Trimming removed 3 bases from V and 1 base from J; junction bases left unmatched: 6. This CDR3 spans 16 amino acids. Here the CDR3 DNA reads TGTGCCAGCAGCTTCCGGACAGGGGTTTCGAACACTGAAGCTTTCTTT. This gives the protein CASSFRTGVSNTEAFF.

The chain recombines TRBV19 with TRBJ2-1, with 8 bases identical to TRBD2. This CDR3 comprises 16 residues. The V segment lost 0 bases and the J segment 9 bases; nucleotides outside the gene matches: 10. Germline V gene sequence: CDR1 LNHDA, CDR2 SQIVND (reference sequence). The CDR3 coding sequence is TGTGCCAGTAGTATAGATCCTGGCGGGAGGCAGCCTGAGCAGTTCTTC. Protein sequence: CASSIDPGGRQPEQFF.

In this sample, this clonotype turned up many times. The J gene is TRBJ1-1, the V gene TRBV27; D unclear. Trimming stripped 0 bases from V and 3 bases from J, with 5 bases between. CDR1 MNHEY and CDR2 SMNVEV come from the germline V gene (reference sequence). The CDR3 has 13 amino acids. The CDR3 DNA sequence: TGTGCCAGCAGTTTATCTGAGGACACTGAAGCTTTCTTT. It translates to CASSLSEDTEAFF.

This clonotype came up many times. The genes are TRBV25-1 and TRBJ2-3; no clear D. Trimming pared 1 base from V and 2 bases from J, leaving 10 bases between. The CDR3 length is 15 residues. Germline values: CDR1 MGHDK, CDR2 SYGVNS. The CDR3 reads CASSELVGFTDTQYF. The CDR3 DNA reads as TGTGCCAGCAGTGAATTGGTTGGTTTCACAGATACGCAGTATTTT. Full variable domain (outside the CDR3, taken from reference TRBV25-1 and TRBJ2-3): EADIYQTPRYLVIGTGKKITLECSQTMGHDKMYWYQQDPGMELHLIHYSYGVNSTEKGDLSSESTVSRIRTEHFPLTLESARPSHTSQYLCASSELVGFTDTQYFGPGTRLTVL.

This clonotype has a count of ten or more. The chain carries TRBV20-1 and TRBJ2-3; tentative D call: TRBD2 (5 bases). The V gene lost 1 base and the J gene lost 0 bases, with 14 bases spanning the gap. Per the germline V gene, CDR1 is DFQATT and CDR2 is SNEGSKA (reference sequence). The CDR3 has 16 amino acids. Written as DNA, the CDR3 is TGCAGTGCTAGAGTCTTTGGTAGCGAAAGCACAGATACGCAGTATTTT. Translated, it gives CSARVFGSESTDTQYF.

This clonotype was counted ten times or more. The rearrangement joins TRBV11-2 to TRBJ2-3; TRBD2 is a possible D gene (6 bases). The germline gives CDR1 SGHAT, CDR2 FQNNGV. The CDR3 totals 16 residues. V was cut by 5 bases and J by 1 base, with 16 bases left in between. This CDR3 reads CASSRSGWEGTDTQYF. CDR3 DNA: TGTGCCAGCAGCCGTAGCGGTTGGGAGGGCACAGATACGCAGTATTTT.

Ten or more counts support this clonotype. The gene calls are TRBV11-2 and TRBJ2-1; TRBD2 aligns across 8 bases. From germline, CDR1 is SGHAT and CDR2 FQNNGV. This CDR3 contains 16 residues. The V gene end was trimmed by 1 base and the J gene end by 5 bases; junction bases not matched to a gene: 7. Written as DNA, the CDR3 is TGTGCCAGCAGCTTAGGGCCGGATAGCGGGAACAATGAGCAGTTCTTC. It specifies CASSLGPDSGNNEQFF.

This clonotype was found many times. This rearrangement joins TRBV2 to TRBJ2-7; 9 positions agree with TRBD2. The CDR3 sequence is 15 residues long. V shed 1 base, J shed 2 bases, and the junction held 3 bases outside the gene matches. The germline V gene encodes CDR1 SNHLY and CDR2 FYNNEI. CDR3 sequence reads: CASSEGLAGTYEQYF. CDR3 nucleotide sequence: TGTGCCAGCAGTGAAGGCCTAGCGGGGACCTACGAGCAGTACTTC.

This clonotype has a count of ten or more. The rearrangement uses TRBV12-3 or TRBV12-4 and TRBJ2-1; 10 nucleotides align to TRBD2. CDR3 length equals 15 residues. V shed 5 bases and J 9 bases; nucleotides not matched to a gene: 10. The CDR3 protein is CASSPKREGLSEQFF. For the CDR3, the DNA is TGTGCCAGCAGTCCGAAGCGGGAGGGCCTTAGTGAGCAGTTCTTC.